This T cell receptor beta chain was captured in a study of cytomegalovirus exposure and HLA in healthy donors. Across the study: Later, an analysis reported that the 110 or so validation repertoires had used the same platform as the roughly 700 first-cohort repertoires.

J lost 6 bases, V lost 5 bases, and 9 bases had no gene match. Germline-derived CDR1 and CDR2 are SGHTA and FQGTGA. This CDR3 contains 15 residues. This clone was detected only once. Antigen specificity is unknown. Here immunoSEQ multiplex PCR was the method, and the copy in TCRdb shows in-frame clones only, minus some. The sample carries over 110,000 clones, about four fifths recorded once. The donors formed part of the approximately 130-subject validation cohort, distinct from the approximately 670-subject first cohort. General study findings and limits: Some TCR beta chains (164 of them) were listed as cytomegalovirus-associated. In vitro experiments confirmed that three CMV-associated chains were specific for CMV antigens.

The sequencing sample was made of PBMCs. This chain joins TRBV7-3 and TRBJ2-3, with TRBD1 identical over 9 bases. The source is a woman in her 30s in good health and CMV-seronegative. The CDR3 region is CASSPRQGDRDTQYF. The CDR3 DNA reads TGTGCCAGCAGCCCCCGACAGGGGGATAGGGATACGCAGTATTTT.